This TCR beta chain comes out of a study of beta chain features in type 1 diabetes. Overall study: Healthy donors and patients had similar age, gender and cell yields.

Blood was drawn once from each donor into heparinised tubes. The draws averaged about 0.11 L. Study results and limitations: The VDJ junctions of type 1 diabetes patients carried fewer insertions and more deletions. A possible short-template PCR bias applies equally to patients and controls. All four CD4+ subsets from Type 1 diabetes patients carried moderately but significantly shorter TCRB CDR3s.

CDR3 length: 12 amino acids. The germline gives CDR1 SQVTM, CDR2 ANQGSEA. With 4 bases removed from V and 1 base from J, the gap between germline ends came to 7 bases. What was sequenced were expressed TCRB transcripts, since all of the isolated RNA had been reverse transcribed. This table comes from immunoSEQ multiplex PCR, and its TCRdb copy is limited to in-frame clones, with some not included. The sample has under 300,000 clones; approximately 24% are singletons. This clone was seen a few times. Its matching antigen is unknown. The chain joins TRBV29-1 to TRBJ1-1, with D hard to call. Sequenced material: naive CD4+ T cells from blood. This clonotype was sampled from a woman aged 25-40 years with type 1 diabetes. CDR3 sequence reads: CSVVRRNTEAFF. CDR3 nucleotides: TGCAGCGTTGTAAGGAGGAACACTGAAGCTTTCTTT.